This TCR beta chain was found in a study of post-analysis software for immune sequencing data. Study-level results: F measure showed strong co-clustering of same-batch samples. When patients were compared with controls, roughly five TRBV segments were more frequent, TRBV5-6, TRBV5-1 and TRBV20-1 among them.

Comment on this clonotype: Antigen: not known.

Each TCR beta cDNA library carried unique molecular identifiers. From the PCR reads, TCRdb called clonotypes with MiXCR, one entry per CDR3 protein. The repertoire holds 350,000 to 500,000 distinct CDR3 sequences, approximately 39% seen once, with less than 8% in the top ten. Looked up from germline, CDR1 is LGHDT and CDR2 is YNNKEL (reference sequence). CDR3 length: 15 residues. The V end lost 2 bases, the J end lost 2 bases, and 13 bases lay between the germline ends. Material for sequencing was blood. This chain links TRBV3-1 with TRBJ2-7, with TRBD2 as a possible D gene (5 bases). The sequence derives from a girl aged 2-10 years with multiple sclerosis. The CDR3: CASSQFQRPTYEQYF. CDR3 nucleotides: TGTGCCAGCAGCCAATTCCAGCGGCCTACCTACGAGCAGTACTTC.